This is a list of T cell receptor beta chains from one sample in a study of siplizumab effects on memory and regulatory T cells. The table came from immunoSEQ multiplex PCR; TCRdb's copy has only in-frame clones and leaves some out. The table shows 70,000 to 90,000 clones, with 75% to 90% occurring only once. Sequenced input: CD4+ T cells sorted from blood. The source is a human donor in good health. CDR3s include the opening cysteine and the closing phenylalanine or tryptophan. Fields, in order: D gene, J gene, CDR3 length, clone size, V gene, CDR3 DNA, CDR3 protein. D genes are given only for firm matches. Some rows mark clone size as missing; the rest say once, few, many or name a class of expanded clone.

NA,TRBJ2-3,17,NA,TRBV28,TGTGCCAGCAGTTTGACCGGGACACCTGATGGCACAGATACGCAGTATTTT,CASSLTGTPDGTDTQYF
NA,TRBJ2-7,13,once,TRBV19,TGTGCCAGTAGTATTTCGGGGGTGGAGGAGCAGTACTTC,CASSISGVEEQYF
NA,TRBJ1-1,14,NA,TRBV11-2,TGTGCCAGCAGCCCGTCCCAGGGAGGCACTGAAGCTTTCTTT,CASSPSQGGTEAFF
TRBD1,TRBJ2-5,15,NA,TRBV7-3,TGTGCCAGCAGCTATACAGGGGGTTTGGAGGAGACCCAGTACTTC,CASSYTGGLEETQYF
NA,TRBJ1-4,15,NA,TRBV4-3,TGCGCCAGCAGCCAAGATTATATTTCAGGTGAAAAACTGTTTTTT,CASSQDYISGEKLFF
NA,TRBJ1-1,13,NA,TRBV11-1,TGTGCCAGCAGCCCAACCCACCAGGGGCTCGCTTTCTTT,CASSPTHQGLAFF
TRBD1,TRBJ2-2,15,NA,TRBV5-4,TGTGCCAGCTTTCGGGGACAGGTCGGCACCGGGGAGCTGTTTTTT,CASFRGQVGTGELFF
TRBD1,TRBJ1-5,14,few,TRBV27,TGTGCCAGCAGTTTCTGGGACAGGGTTCAGCCCCAGCATTTT,CASSFWDRVQPQHF
TRBD1,TRBJ1-1,15,NA,TRBV19,TGTGCCAGTAGTGCAAACAGGGGTAGAGGCACTGAAGCTTTCTTT,CASSANRGRGTEAFF
NA,TRBJ1-5,13,NA,TRBV6-6,TGTGCCAGCAGTTACTCCACAGATCAGCCCCAGCATTTT,CASSYSTDQPQHF